The clone carrying this TCR beta chain has at least ten counts. As yet, its antigen is unknown. These data originate in a study of T cell responses to AZD1222 COVID-19 vaccine. The CDR3 has 15 residues. Germline V gives CDR1 LNHDA, CDR2 SQIVND (reference sequence). The ends were cut back, 6 bases at V and 3 bases at J, with 14 bases in the middle. Repertoires were generated with immunoSEQ multiplex PCR, while TCRdb's copy carries only in-frame clones and drops some. The data contain around 180,000 clones, about nine tenths of them singletons. Study-level findings and limits: Reportedly, nearly half of unique spike TCRs recognized epitopes outside B.1.351/B.1.1.7 mutations. Baseline testing showed seropositivity in only a handful of AZD1222 recipients.

The source was peripheral blood, collected on day 0 of AZD1222 vaccination. The V call is TRBV19, the J call TRBJ2-2; possibly TRBD2 for D (6 bases). This clonotype was sampled from an adult in good health. The CDR3 region has the DNA TGTGCCAGTAGACCGACTAGAGTGGACACCGGGGAGCTGTTTTTT. This gives the protein CASRPTRVDTGELFF.